This T cell receptor (beta chain) was captured by sequencing in a study of PD-1 blockade in classical Hodgkin lymphoma. The wider study: Patients were administered nivolumab (3 mg/kg intravenously) every 2 weeks.

Time point denoted: cycle 4 day 1 (C4D1), after five to seven weeks of nivolumab. Brentuximab vedotin exposure varied among the patients, all of whom had relapsed after autologous stem cell transplantation. The CDR3 is 14 amino acids. Germline-derived CDR1 and CDR2 are MGHRA and YSYEKL. V gave up 4 bases and J gave up 2 bases, with 10 bases separating them. Generated by immunoSEQ multiplex PCR, the TCRdb table keeps only in-frame clones and is missing some. The table has 50,000 or so clones, 90% seen once; the top ten hold 14%. The clonotype comes from a human donor with classical Hodgkin lymphoma. The V call is TRBV4-1, the J call TRBJ2-3, with D tentatively TRBD2 (6 bases). Source: peripheral blood mononuclear cells (PBMCs), taken before the fourth cycle of nivolumab. Here the CDR3 reads CASSPGGDTDTQYF. The DNA for the CDR3 is TGCGCCAGCAGCCCGGGCGGGGACACAGATACGCAGTATTTT.